The 17 T cell receptor beta chains listed next were all sequenced from one sample in a study of T cells in Graves' hyperthyroidism and ophthalmopathy. Amplified TCR beta CDR3 regions derived from RNA transcripts. The primer set for the first-round RT-PCR of the TCR CDR3 was HTBI. TCRdb reprocessed the multiplex PCR reads with MiXCR, giving one entry per CDR3 protein. The sample includes around 690,000 distinct CDR3 sequences, about 20% of them seen just once. The source material was blood. These receptors were taken from a man under 40 with Graves' ophthalmopathy.

This clonotype was detected only a few times. The chain links TRBV6-2 or TRBV6-3 to TRBJ1-1; D ambiguous. The CDR3 sequence is 11 residues long. V was cut by 7 bases and J by 5 bases, with 8 bases left in between. The germline CDR1 and CDR2 sequences are MNHEY and SVGEGT. CDR3: CASTRWTEAFF. DNA of the CDR3: TGTGCCAGCACCCGGTGGACTGAAGCTTTCTTT.

This clonotype was observed a few times. The J gene is TRBJ2-7, the V gene TRBV20-1; perhaps TRBD2 as D (6 bases). The germline CDR1 and CDR2 sequences are DFQATT and SNEGSKA (reference sequence). The CDR3 consists of 17 residues. The germline V and J ends were trimmed by 0 bases and 4 bases, with 22 bases remaining between them. This chain's CDR3 is CSAREVKGLLSIYEQYF. CDR3 DNA sequence: TGCAGTGCTAGAGAGGTGAAGGGACTCCTTTCTATTTACGAGCAGTACTTC.

In its sample, this clonotype was seen many times. The rearrangement joins TRBV12-3 or TRBV12-4 to TRBJ1-5; D is perhaps TRBD1 (6 bases). V lost 3 bases and J lost 2, with 14 bases in between. CDR3 size: 16 residues. The chain's CDR3 is CASSFSGTIGNQPQHF. CDR3 DNA: TGTGCCAGCAGTTTTTCCGGGACAATCGGCAATCAGCCCCAGCATTTT.

This clonotype was recorded many times. The DNA for the CDR3 is TGCGCCAGTAAACCCTGGACAGAAACAGATACGCAGTATTTT. Residues: CASKPWTETDTQYF. The J gene is TRBJ2-3, the V gene TRBV5-1; D possibly corresponds to TRBD1 (6 bases). The CDR3 runs to 14 residues. CDR1 and CDR2 (germline): SGHRS, YFSETQ. Trimming removed 8 bases at V and 3 bases at J, with 16 bases between. Complete variable domain (other parts from reference TRBV5-1 and TRBJ2-3): KAGVTQTPRYLIKTRGQQVTLSCSPISGHRSVSWYQQTPGQGLQFLFEYFSETQRNKGNFPGRFSGRQFSNSRSEMNVSTLELGDSALYLCASKPWTETDTQYFGPGTRLTVL.

This clonotype has only a few counts. The chain combines TRBV7-8 with TRBJ1-2; the D gene is possibly TRBD1 (6 bases). The CDR3 is 12 residues long. From germline, CDR1 is SGHVS and CDR2 FQNEAQ. The V end lost 5 bases, the J end lost 9 bases, and 13 bases lay between the germline ends. The CDR3 loop is CASSNRDMSYTF. The CDR3 DNA follows: TGTGCCAGCAGCAACCGGGACATGAGCTACACCTTC.

This clonotype was seen only once. The rearrangement links TRBV20-1 to TRBJ2-7, with D unclear. From germline, CDR1 is DFQATT and CDR2 SNEGSKA (reference sequence). This CDR3 spans 11 amino acids. The CDR3 is CSTSGNAEQYF. The CDR3, as DNA: TGCAGCACCTCGGGTAATGCCGAGCAGTACTTC.

This clonotype was counted a few times. This chain uses TRBV6-1 with TRBJ2-7; TRBD2 is a possible D gene (6 bases). The germline V gene has CDR1 MNHNS and CDR2 SASEGT. The CDR3 consists of 16 residues. The germline V and J ends were trimmed by 5 bases and 3 bases, with 20 bases remaining between them. The CDR3 region has the DNA TGTGCCAGCAGTCCACTGGAGGGAAGTCTGGACTACGAGCAGTACTTC. It encodes CASSPLEGSLDYEQYF.

This chain joins TRBV20-1 and TRBJ1-3; tentative D call: TRBD1 (5 bases). The CDR3 contains 14 residues. Germline lookup yields CDR1 DFQATT and CDR2 SNEGSKA (reference sequence). Trimming pared 3 bases from V and 4 bases from J, leaving 13 bases between. In nucleotides, the CDR3 is TGCAGTGCTAGGTGGGGGGGGGTCGGAAACACCATATATTTT. Translated, it gives CSARWGGVGNTIYF.

The gene calls are TRBV7-6 and TRBJ2-7; 12 bases are a match to TRBD2. The CDR3 is made up of 14 amino acids. Losses at the gene ends were 4 bases for V and 5 bases for J; bases not matched to a gene: 3. Germline loops: CDR1 SGHVS, CDR2 FNYEAQ. The DNA of the CDR3 is TGTGCCAGCAGCTCCAGACTAGCGGGAGACGAGCAGTACTTC. As protein: CASSSRLAGDEQYF. Full variable domain (remainder filled in from reference TRBV7-6 and TRBJ2-7): GAGVSQSPRYKVTKRGQDVALRCDPISGHVSLYWYRQALGQGPEFLTYFNYEAQQDKSGLPNDRFSAERPEGSISTLTIQRTEQRDSAMYRCASSSRLAGDEQYFGPGTRLTVT.

The J gene is TRBJ1-1, the V gene TRBV28, with 8 positions matching TRBD1. The V and J ends lost 5 bases and 3 bases, in that order; junction bases with no gene match: 8. CDR1 and CDR2 (germline): MDHEN, SYDVKM. This CDR3 contains 15 residues. Here the CDR3 DNA reads TGTGCCAGCAGTCTGGGGACAGGCTTTTACACTGAAGCTTTCTTT. Amino acids: CASSLGTGFYTEAFF.

This clonotype has only a few counts. The chain combines TRBV28 with TRBJ2-5, with a weak D call TRBD2 (5 bases). The V end was cut by 8 bases, the J end by 5 bases, with 12 bases between. This CDR3 is 12 amino acids long. Germline-derived CDR1 and CDR2 are MDHEN and SYDVKM. CDR3 nucleotides: TGTGCCAGCCATAGCGTCCCGGAGACCCAGTACTTC. Amino acid sequence: CASHSVPETQYF.

V is TRBV20-1 and J is TRBJ2-5; the match to TRBD2 covers 9 bases. The CDR3 contains 19 residues. CDR1 is DFQATT and CDR2 is SNEGSKA in the germline V gene (reference sequence). V shed 3 bases, J shed 4 bases, and the junction held 21 bases outside the gene matches. The CDR3 sequence: CSASQGALSRTSVRETQYF. CDR3 in DNA: TGCAGTGCTAGCCAGGGAGCGTTAAGCAGGACTAGCGTGAGAGAGACCCAGTACTTC.

This clonotype was observed many times. J is TRBJ2-3 and V is TRBV3-1; D is uncertain. This CDR3 is 17 amino acids long. With 0 bases removed from V and 1 base from J, the gap between germline ends came to 14 bases. Germline assignment: CDR1 LGHDT and CDR2 YNNKEL (reference sequence). CDR3 sequence: CASSQDHNEVGTDTQYF. The CDR3 region has the DNA TGTGCCAGCAGCCAAGATCACAACGAGGTGGGCACAGATACGCAGTATTTT.

This clonotype was counted between two and nine times. The rearrangement links TRBV5-1 to TRBJ2-1; D is possibly TRBD1 (5 bases). The CDR3 length is 17 residues. V was cut by 4 bases and J by 7 bases, with 24 bases left in between. Germline values: CDR1 SGHRS, CDR2 YFSETQ. The CDR3 sequence is CASSPRAGMQALNEQFF. The CDR3 nucleotides read TGCGCCAGCAGCCCTCGGGCAGGGATGCAAGCCCTAAATGAGCAGTTCTTC.

The chain joins TRBV28 to TRBJ1-5; a weak D match, TRBD1 (5 bases). The CDR3 extends over 15 amino acids. The germline V gene has CDR1 MDHEN and CDR2 SYDVKM. V was clipped by 5 bases and J by 4 bases, with 15 bases between them. This CDR3 is CASSLTGLRNQPQHF. DNA of the CDR3: TGTGCCAGCAGTCTAACAGGTTTAAGGAATCAGCCCCAGCATTTT.

This clonotype has at least ten counts. This chain joins TRBV5-1 and TRBJ2-3, with D perhaps matching TRBD1 or TRBD2 (6 bases each). The ends were cut back, 0 bases at V and 2 bases at J, with 13 bases in the middle. Germline V gene data show CDR1 as SGHRS and CDR2 as YFSETQ. This CDR3 comprises 16 residues. This CDR3 reads CASSLVGGGSTDTQYF. CDR3 sequence (DNA): TGCGCCAGCAGCTTGGTTGGAGGGGGATCCACAGATACGCAGTATTTT.

CDR3 DNA sequence: TGCAGTGCTCCGAGGGGGAGGGCCACCGGGGAGCTGTTTTTT. The encoded protein is CSAPRGRATGELFF. The V gene is TRBV20-1, the J gene TRBJ2-2; D possibly corresponds to TRBD2 (7 bases). This CDR3 comprises 14 residues. Trimming removed 5 bases from V and 4 bases from J, with 14 bases in between. Germline CDR1 is DFQATT and CDR2 is SNEGSKA (reference sequence).